The following is a TCR beta chain sequence with its context. The repertoire was sequenced with immunoSEQ multiplex PCR; TCRdb's copy has only in-frame clones and lacks some. The sample yields about 97,000 clones, 87% seen once. This entry is derived from a study of blood T cell repertoires in COVID-19. The ends lost 4 bases at V and 0 bases at J; junction bases unmatched: 6. Germline CDR1 and CDR2: SGHRS and YFSETQ. This CDR3 region has 15 residues. The receptor's source is a woman aged 25 to 39 with acute or convalescent COVID-19. V usage is TRBV5-1 and J usage is TRBJ1-2; TRBD1 matches 7 bases. Sequenced sample: peripheral blood. CDR3 coding DNA: TGCGCCAGCAGCGCACTCGGGACAGCTAACTATGGCTACACCTTC. Translation: CASSALGTANYGYTF.